The 21 T cell receptor beta chains listed next were all sequenced from one sample in a study of blood T cells in healthy people across ages. A second roughly 6 to 11 cycle PCR used barcoded and J-beta primers. TCRdb reanalysed the 5' RACE reads using MiXCR and keeps one entry per CDR3 protein. The data contain around 800,000 distinct CDR3 sequences, roughly 50% of them seen just once; the ten biggest clones take up roughly 40%. Input material: blood. These receptors came from a man of 80 years or more in good health.

The chain uses TRBV28 and TRBJ2-3; no firm D call. This CDR3 is built from 15 residues. V lost 5 bases and J 5 bases, leaving 17 bases between the germline ends. Looked up from germline, CDR1 is MDHEN and CDR2 is SYDVKM. CDR3 bases: TGTGCCAGCAGTGCTTCCTCGATCAGGATAGATACGCAGTATTTT. This encodes CASSASSIRIDTQYF. The full variable domain, with the rest looked up from reference TRBV28 and TRBJ2-3, is DVKVTQSSRYLVKRTGEKVFLECVQDMDHENMFWYRQDPGLGLRLIYFSYDVKMKEKGDIPEGYSVSREKKERFSLILESASTNQTSMYLCASSASSIRIDTQYFGPGTRLTVL.

This clonotype was detected only a few times. V is TRBV20-1 and J is TRBJ2-4; 10 nucleotides line up with TRBD1. The J call may be incorrect, as the DNA end agrees better with TRBJ2-5. CDR1 and CDR2 from the germline V gene are DFQATT and SNEGSKA (reference sequence). The CDR3 is 17 residues long. CDR3 bases: TGCAGTGCTAGAGATCCGAGGCCGACAGGGGGCAAAGAGACCCAGTACTTC. Translating it yields CSARDPRPTGGKETQYF.

The V gene is TRBV24-1, the J gene TRBJ2-1; a weak D match, TRBD2 (6 bases). The CDR3 runs to 14 residues. V lost 5 bases to trimming and J lost 2 bases, with 9 bases between them. The germline CDR1 and CDR2 sequences are KGHDR and SFDVKD. CDR3 DNA sequence: TGTGCCACCAGTGGGGTAGCGGCCTACAATGAGCAGTTCTTC. It encodes CATSGVAAYNEQFF.

This chain links TRBV5-1 with TRBJ1-1, with a possible D match to TRBD1 (6 bases). Germline CDR1 SGHRS, CDR2 YFSETQ. Trimming removed 4 bases from V and 1 base from J, with 11 bases in between. This CDR3 spans 14 amino acids. The CDR3 protein is CASSRGQSNTEAFF. The CDR3 bases are TGCGCCAGCAGCAGGGGACAATCGAACACTGAAGCTTTCTTT.

This clonotype was seen at least ten times. The genes are TRBV11-3 and TRBJ2-4; a weak D match, TRBD2 (6 bases). The CDR3 runs 14 residues. Between the trimmed V and J ends, which lost 2 bases and 7 bases, there was a span of 12 bases. Germline V gene data show CDR1 as SGHNT and CDR2 as YENEEA. The CDR3 region is CASSLTGSSNIQYF. The CDR3 coding sequence is TGTGCCAGCAGCTTAACCGGGAGTAGTAACATTCAGTACTTC.

The CDR3 here is CATSRGVAEAFF. The CDR3 DNA reads as TGTGCCACCAGCAGAGGTGTTGCTGAAGCTTTCTTT. J is TRBJ1-1 and V is TRBV15; D call uncertain. CDR3 length: 12 residues. The V and J ends lost 1 base and 6 bases respectively, with 6 bases between them. Germline CDR1 and CDR2: LNHNV and YYDKDF (reference sequence).

The chain is built from TRBV7-9 and TRBJ2-7, with a weak D call TRBD2 (6 bases). Germline V gives CDR1 SEHNR, CDR2 FQNEAQ (reference sequence). The CDR3 spans 13 residues. The V end lost 5 bases, the J end lost 7 bases, and 15 bases lay between the germline ends. The CDR3 nucleotides read TGTGCCAGCAGCCCCTATGGACTATCTGAGCAGTACTTC. Its translation is CASSPYGLSEQYF.

The sample holds a few counts of this clonotype. The chain employs TRBV4-1 and TRBJ1-2; possible D gene TRBD1, 5 bases. Trimming stripped 2 bases from V and 5 bases from J, with 9 bases between. Germline V CDR1 and CDR2: MGHRA, YSYEKL. The CDR3 is made up of 13 amino acids. CDR3: CASSQWGEYGYTF. CDR3 DNA: TGCGCCAGCAGCCAATGGGGGGAATATGGCTACACCTTC.

The sample holds one count of this clonotype. This rearrangement joins TRBV9 to TRBJ2-1; 8 bases map to TRBD2. Per germline, CDR1 SGDLS and CDR2 YYNGEE. Trimming cost V 0 bases and J 9 bases; bases outside gene matches: 14. This CDR3 is 17 amino acids long. For the CDR3, the DNA is TGTGCCAGCAGCGTAGCCCCGGGACTAGAATTCGTCGGTGAGCAGTTCTTC. It yields the protein CASSVAPGLEFVGEQFF.

V and J are TRBV6-1 and TRBJ2-4; 9 positions agree with TRBD1. The J call may be in error: the DNA end matches TRBJ2-7 better. Germline values: CDR1 MNHNS, CDR2 SASEGT. This CDR3 spans 16 amino acids. Here the CDR3 reads CASRRAGQGLAYEQYF. DNA for the CDR3: TGTGCCAGCAGGAGGGCGGGACAGGGTTTGGCCTACGAGCAGTACTTC.

The rearrangement links TRBV5-1 to TRBJ2-5; TRBD2 might be the D (6 bases). This CDR3 has 16 residues. Trimming stripped 4 bases from V and 11 bases from J, with 27 bases between. The germline V gene has CDR1 SGHRS and CDR2 YFSETQ. The CDR3 bases are TGCGCCAGCAGCCCAACGTCAAGATCCAGAGGGGAGGAGCAGTACTTC. It translates to CASSPTSRSRGEEQYF. Together with reference TRBV5-1 and TRBJ2-5, the CDR3 gives the full variable domain: KAGVTQTPRYLIKTRGQQVTLSCSPISGHRSVSWYQQTPGQGLQFLFEYFSETQRNKGNFPGRFSGRQFSNSRSEMNVSTLELGDSALYLCASSPTSRSRGEEQYFGPGTRLLVL.

The rearrangement links TRBV14 to TRBJ2-7; 7 bases line up with TRBD1. The CDR3 runs 19 residues. Germline V gene lookup returns CDR1 SGHDN and CDR2 FVKESK. Unmatched junction bases numbered 16, after V lost 0 bases and J lost 2 bases. The DNA of the CDR3 is TGTGCCAGCAGCCAAGACCGAAGCCATACAGGGGCTTTCCCCTACGAGCAGTACTTC. Translating gives CASSQDRSHTGAFPYEQYF.

In this sample, this clonotype turned up a few times. The chain's CDR3 is CASSLGQGHGYTF. The CDR3 DNA reads TGTGCCAGCAGCTTGGGACAGGGTCATGGCTACACCTTC. The chain combines TRBV7-9 with TRBJ1-2, with 9 bases lining up with TRBD1. The V gene's germline CDR1 is SEHNR and CDR2 FQNEAQ (reference sequence). The CDR3 length is 13 residues. J lost 6 bases, V lost 3 bases, and 2 bases had no gene match.

In DNA form, the CDR3 reads TGTGCCACCAGCAGAGTCGTCGGGACGGTGGCCCAAGAGACCCAGTACTTC. Translation gives CATSRVVGTVAQETQYF. The chain uses TRBV15 and TRBJ2-5; D may correspond to TRBD1 or TRBD2 (5 bases each). V lost 1 base, J lost 1 base, and 16 bases lay in between. CDR3 length: 17 residues. CDR1 is LNHNV, CDR2 YYDKDF, per germline (reference sequence).

The chain joins TRBV5-5 to TRBJ2-5; TRBD2 might be the D (7 bases). The closer fit of TRBJ2-7 to the DNA end suggests the J call may be wrong. Germline-derived CDR1 and CDR2 are SGHKS and YYEKEE (reference sequence). The CDR3 is made up of 14 amino acids. The CDR3 spells CASSHGGAWDEQYF. CDR3 nucleotides: TGTGCCAGCAGCCATGGGGGGGCTTGGGACGAGCAGTACTTC.

The genes are TRBV3-1 and TRBJ1-2; no clear D. V dropped 1 base and J dropped 8 bases, with 8 bases sitting between them. CDR3 size: 12 residues. Germline V gene data show CDR1 as LGHDT and CDR2 as YNNKEL (reference sequence). CDR3 region: CASSQVTAGYTF. The CDR3 nucleotides are TGTGCCAGCAGCCAAGTTACAGCGGGCTACACCTTC.

The chain employs TRBV4-1 and TRBJ1-4; a weak D match, TRBD1 (5 bases). The CDR3 is 16 amino acids. Germline V gene lookup returns CDR1 MGHRA and CDR2 YSYEKL. Trimming took 0 bases from V and 3 from J, leaving 11 bases between them. CDR3 protein: CASSQDRWGANEKLFF. The CDR3, as DNA: TGCGCCAGCAGCCAAGACCGATGGGGGGCTAATGAAAAACTGTTTTTT.

The J gene is TRBJ2-3, the V gene TRBV28; unclear D gene. V was shortened by 4 bases and J by 6 bases, with 8 bases between the two germline ends. This CDR3 has 12 residues. CDR1 MDHEN and CDR2 SYDVKM come from the germline V gene. The CDR3 DNA is TGTGCCAGCAGTTCCCGACTCGATACGCAGTATTTT. Translated, it gives CASSSRLDTQYF.

V gene TRBV5-1 combines with J gene TRBJ2-7; 11 bases agree with TRBD2. Losses at the gene ends were 2 bases for V and 7 bases for J; bases not matched to a gene: 8. Germline lookup yields CDR1 SGHRS and CDR2 YFSETQ. This CDR3 has 15 amino acids. CDR3 DNA: TGCGCCAGCAGCTTTACTAGCGGGAGTGGTATTGAGCAGTACTTC. Amino acids: CASSFTSGSGIEQYF.

The chain recombines TRBV20-1 with TRBJ1-1, with no clear D. Deletions cut 2 bases from V and 1 base from J, with 11 bases between. The CDR3 extends over 14 amino acids. Germline-derived CDR1 and CDR2 are DFQATT and SNEGSKA (reference sequence). CDR3 sequence reads: CSARTDGTNTEAFF. Written as DNA, the CDR3 is TGCAGTGCTAGAACGGACGGCACGAACACTGAAGCTTTCTTT.

The chain combines TRBV28 with TRBJ2-4, with TRBD2 matching 9 bases. Unmatched junction bases numbered 13, after V lost 7 bases and J lost 15 bases. This CDR3 spans 13 amino acids. Looked up from germline, CDR1 is MDHEN and CDR2 is SYDVKM. CDR3 residues: CASIGTSRAKWYF. The CDR3 region has the DNA TGTGCCAGCATCGGGACTAGCAGGGCTAAGTGGTACTTC.